The subject of this entry is one T cell receptor beta chain. The treatment was: preoperative locoregional IRX-2 cytokine immunotherapy. Preoperative locoregional IRX-2 cytokine immunotherapy was tested in the phase Ib source study. The data derive from a study of preoperative IRX-2 immunotherapy in early breast cancer. The CDR3 has 15 residues. V was clipped by 7 bases and J by 0 bases, with 13 bases between them. Germline assignment: CDR1 MNHGY and CDR2 SAAAGT. Using immunoSEQ multiplex PCR, the repertoire was profiled, and TCRdb retains in-frame clones only, with some absent. The sample consists of 25,000 to 30,000 clones, 65% to 85% of them appearing once.

The specimen was taken from a patient treated with IRX-2 immunotherapy. V usage is TRBV6-8 and J usage is TRBJ1-5, with D hard to call. The sequence was obtained from a human donor with breast cancer. The CDR3 DNA sequence: TGTGCCAGCATTGTCGCGACGCTTAGCAATCAGCCCCAGCATTTT. Translating gives CASIVATLSNQPQHF.